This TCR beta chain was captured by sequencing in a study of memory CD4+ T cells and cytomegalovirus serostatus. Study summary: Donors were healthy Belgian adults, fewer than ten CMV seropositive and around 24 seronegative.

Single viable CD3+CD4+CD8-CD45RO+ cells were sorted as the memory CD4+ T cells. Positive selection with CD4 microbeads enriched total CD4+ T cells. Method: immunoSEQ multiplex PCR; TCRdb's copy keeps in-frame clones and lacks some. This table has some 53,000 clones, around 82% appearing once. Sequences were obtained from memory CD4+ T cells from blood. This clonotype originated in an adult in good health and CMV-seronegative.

CDR3 amino acids: CASSGATAGYQPQHF. The CDR3 DNA follows: TGTGCCAGCAGCGGGGCCACAGCCGGATATCAGCCCCAGCATTTT. The rearrangement joins TRBV7-8 to TRBJ1-5; tentative D call: TRBD1 (5 bases). Trimming pared 5 bases from V and 5 bases from J, leaving 16 bases between. The germline V gene has CDR1 SGHVS and CDR2 FQNEAQ. The CDR3 runs 15 residues.